The rows below give T cell receptor beta chains drawn from one sample of a study of radiotherapy plus CTLA-4 blockade in lung cancer. The method was immunoSEQ multiplex PCR; TCRdb's version includes in-frame clones alone and lacks a portion of them. This sample yields 55,000 or so clones, of which just under 85% are seen a single time; approximately 6.1% belongs to the top ten. The source material was peripheral blood, sampled from a patient treated with radiotherapy plus ipilimumab. These receptors were obtained from a human donor with non-small cell lung cancer whose response to radiotherapy plus ipilimumab could not be evaluated. The CDR3 runs from the conserved cysteine through the conserved F or W. A D gene is named only where the DNA matches it firmly. Expanded clones are given a class, and other clones once, few, many or no size at all.

j_gene: TRBJ1-2
abundance: -
v_gene: TRBV7-2
d_gene: TRBD1
CDR3aa: CATPPGQGAGYTF
CDR3nt: TGTGCCACCCCACCTGGACAGGGCGCTGGCTACACCTTC

j_gene: TRBJ1-2
abundance: -
v_gene: TRBV7-2
d_gene: -
CDR3aa: CASSLAQNYGYTF
CDR3nt: TGTGCCAGCAGCTTAGCCCAGAACTATGGCTACACCTTC

j_gene: TRBJ1-1
abundance: -
v_gene: TRBV5-5
d_gene: -
CDR3aa: CASSFQGILNTEAFF
CDR3nt: TGTGCCAGCAGCTTTCAGGGTATTTTGAACACTGAAGCTTTCTTT

j_gene: TRBJ2-5
abundance: once
v_gene: TRBV9
d_gene: TRBD2
CDR3aa: CASSVGSGRNSRETQYF
CDR3nt: TGTGCCAGCAGCGTGGGTAGCGGGAGGAACTCTCGAGAGACCCAGTACTTC

j_gene: TRBJ1-1
abundance: -
v_gene: TRBV5-1
d_gene: TRBD1
CDR3aa: CASSPGTGAEAFF
CDR3nt: TGCGCCAGCAGCCCAGGGACAGGCGCTGAAGCTTTCTTT

j_gene: TRBJ2-5
abundance: -
v_gene: TRBV4-3
d_gene: TRBD1
CDR3aa: CASSQQPGQEETQYF
CDR3nt: TGCGCCAGCAGCCAGCAACCGGGACAGGAAGAGACCCAGTACTTC

j_gene: TRBJ1-2
abundance: -
v_gene: TRBV27
d_gene: TRBD1
CDR3aa: CASSRGTGGLLYGYTF
CDR3nt: TGTGCCAGCAGTAGGGGGACAGGGGGCCTCCTCTATGGCTACACCTTC

j_gene: TRBJ2-7
abundance: -
v_gene: TRBV18
d_gene: -
CDR3aa: CASSEVTGVYEQYF
CDR3nt: TGTGCCAGCTCCGAAGTTACCGGAGTCTACGAGCAGTACTTC

j_gene: TRBJ1-1
abundance: once
v_gene: TRBV19
d_gene: TRBD1
CDR3aa: CASSAQGQGLRAEAFF
CDR3nt: TGTGCCAGTAGTGCCCAGGGACAGGGGTTAAGGGCTGAAGCTTTCTTT

j_gene: TRBJ2-3
abundance: -
v_gene: TRBV11-2
d_gene: -
CDR3aa: CASSFLSTDTQYF
CDR3nt: TGTGCCAGCAGCTTCCTTAGCACAGATACGCAGTATTTT

j_gene: TRBJ2-3
abundance: -
v_gene: TRBV9
d_gene: -
CDR3aa: CASSGGTLRGDTQYF
CDR3nt: TGTGCCAGCAGCGGCGGGACTCTCAGGGGGGATACGCAGTATTTT

j_gene: TRBJ1-1
abundance: -
v_gene: TRBV7-2
d_gene: TRBD1
CDR3aa: CASSLAGTANTEAFF
CDR3nt: TGTGCCAGCAGCTTAGCCGGGACAGCGAACACTGAAGCTTTCTTT

j_gene: TRBJ2-7
abundance: -
v_gene: TRBV2
d_gene: -
CDR3aa: CASTDMLSSYEQYF
CDR3nt: TGTGCCAGCACCGATATGCTTAGCTCCTACGAGCAGTACTTC

j_gene: TRBJ1-4
abundance: -
v_gene: TRBV6-1
d_gene: TRBD1
CDR3aa: CASSAGTGVTNEKLFF
CDR3nt: TGTGCCAGCAGTGCCGGGACAGGGGTAACTAATGAAAAACTGTTTTTT

j_gene: TRBJ2-1
abundance: -
v_gene: TRBV4-2
d_gene: TRBD2
CDR3aa: CASSQDLAVSYNEQFF
CDR3nt: TGTGCCAGCAGCCAAGATCTAGCGGTATCTTACAATGAGCAGTTCTTC

j_gene: TRBJ2-5
abundance: -
v_gene: TRBV28
d_gene: TRBD1
CDR3aa: CASREQGAQETQYF
CDR3nt: TGTGCCAGCAGGGAACAGGGGGCCCAAGAGACCCAGTACTTC

j_gene: TRBJ1-1
abundance: -
v_gene: TRBV19
d_gene: TRBD1
CDR3aa: CASSIGFGQGNTEAFF
CDR3nt: TGTGCCAGTAGTATCGGATTTGGACAGGGGAACACTGAAGCTTTCTTT

j_gene: TRBJ2-1
abundance: -
v_gene: TRBV5-1
d_gene: -
CDR3aa: CASSLNRDEQFF
CDR3nt: TGCGCCAGCAGCTTAAACAGGGATGAGCAGTTCTTC

j_gene: TRBJ2-2
abundance: -
v_gene: TRBV4-3
d_gene: TRBD2
CDR3aa: CASSPGLAGARLLVGELFF
CDR3nt: TGCGCCAGCAGCCCCGGACTAGCGGGGGCCAGGCTCCTAGTCGGGGAGCTGTTTTTT

j_gene: TRBJ1-3
abundance: -
v_gene: TRBV5-6
d_gene: -
CDR3aa: CASSTTGSGNTIYF
CDR3nt: TGTGCCAGCAGCACGACAGGCTCTGGAAACACCATATATTTT

j_gene: TRBJ1-5
abundance: -
v_gene: TRBV28
d_gene: -
CDR3aa: CASSKLWTEYSNQPQHF
CDR3nt: TGTGCCAGCAGTAAACTATGGACAGAATATAGCAATCAGCCCCAGCATTTT

j_gene: TRBJ2-7
abundance: once
v_gene: TRBV9
d_gene: -
CDR3aa: CASSVAAGPYEQYF
CDR3nt: TGTGCCAGCAGCGTAGCGGCAGGTCCCTACGAGCAGTACTTC

j_gene: TRBJ1-1
abundance: -
v_gene: TRBV20-1
d_gene: -
CDR3aa: CSARGNTEAFF
CDR3nt: TGCAGTGCCAGGGGGAACACTGAAGCTTTCTTT

j_gene: TRBJ2-3
abundance: -
v_gene: TRBV14
d_gene: TRBD1
CDR3aa: CASSPLPGQGGRDTQYF
CDR3nt: TGTGCCAGCAGCCCGCTCCCTGGACAGGGAGGTAGAGATACGCAGTATTTT

j_gene: TRBJ2-5
abundance: -
v_gene: TRBV2
d_gene: TRBD2
CDR3aa: CVARTSGMKETQYF
CDR3nt: TGTGTCGCACGGACTAGCGGAATGAAAGAGACCCAGTACTTC

j_gene: TRBJ2-1
abundance: -
v_gene: TRBV19
d_gene: -
CDR3aa: CASRARSSYNEQFF
CDR3nt: TGTGCCAGTAGGGCTAGGAGCTCCTACAATGAGCAGTTCTTC

j_gene: TRBJ2-5
abundance: -
v_gene: TRBV4-1
d_gene: TRBD1
CDR3aa: CASSQDLGTGREETQYF
CDR3nt: TGCGCCAGCAGCCAAGATCTGGGGACAGGCCGGGAGGAGACCCAGTACTTC

j_gene: TRBJ2-2
abundance: -
v_gene: TRBV9
d_gene: -
CDR3aa: CASSTGQMITGELFF
CDR3nt: TGTGCCAGCAGCACTGGACAGATGATCACCGGGGAGCTGTTTTTT

j_gene: TRBJ2-7
abundance: -
v_gene: TRBV6-5
d_gene: TRBD1
CDR3aa: CASSDRESSYEQYF
CDR3nt: TGTGCCAGCAGCGACAGGGAAAGCTCCTACGAGCAGTACTTC

j_gene: TRBJ2-5
abundance: few
v_gene: TRBV23-1
d_gene: -
CDR3aa: CASSQTAGRWETQYF
CDR3nt: TGCGCCAGCAGTCAAACGGCGGGAAGGTGGGAGACCCAGTACTTC

j_gene: TRBJ1-1
abundance: -
v_gene: TRBV2
d_gene: -
CDR3aa: CASNRQPMNTEAFF
CDR3nt: TGTGCCAGCAATAGACAACCTATGAACACTGAAGCTTTCTTT

j_gene: TRBJ2-7
abundance: -
v_gene: TRBV9
d_gene: TRBD1
CDR3aa: CASSVGTGNYEQYF
CDR3nt: TGTGCCAGCAGCGTAGGGACAGGGAACTACGAGCAGTACTTC

j_gene: TRBJ1-6
abundance: -
v_gene: TRBV10-3
d_gene: -
CDR3aa: CAIKGPGNSPLHF
CDR3nt: TGTGCCATCAAGGGGCCGGGCAATTCACCCCTCCACTTT

j_gene: TRBJ1-1
abundance: -
v_gene: TRBV4-2
d_gene: -
CDR3aa: CASSQIEGGTYMNTEAFF
CDR3nt: TGTGCCAGCAGCCAAATCGAGGGGGGGACGTATATGAACACTGAAGCTTTCTTT

j_gene: TRBJ2-3
abundance: -
v_gene: TRBV7-9
d_gene: -
CDR3aa: CASSSGDAPTDTQYF
CDR3nt: TGTGCCAGCAGCTCGGGGGACGCCCCCACAGATACGCAGTATTTT

j_gene: TRBJ2-6
abundance: -
v_gene: TRBV7-6
d_gene: -
CDR3aa: CASSLGYTLIKTGANVLTF
CDR3nt: TGTGCCAGCAGCTTAGGGTACACCTTAATCAAGACTGGGGCCAACGTCCTGACTTTC

j_gene: TRBJ2-3
abundance: -
v_gene: TRBV5-1
d_gene: TRBD1
CDR3aa: CASSLASGQTDTQYF
CDR3nt: TGCGCCAGCAGCTTGGCATCGGGACAGACAGATACGCAGTATTTT

j_gene: TRBJ1-2
abundance: once
v_gene: TRBV28
d_gene: -
CDR3aa: CASRADSLNYGYTF
CDR3nt: TGTGCCAGCAGAGCCGACAGCCTCAACTATGGCTACACCTTC

j_gene: TRBJ2-7
abundance: -
v_gene: TRBV28
d_gene: TRBD1
CDR3aa: CASSSLPGQGYYEQYF
CDR3nt: TGTGCCAGCAGTTCCTTACCGGGACAGGGTTACTACGAGCAGTACTTC

j_gene: TRBJ2-7
abundance: -
v_gene: TRBV6-5
d_gene: TRBD2
CDR3aa: CASRPGLAEQYF
CDR3nt: TGTGCCAGCAGGCCAGGACTAGCCGAGCAGTACTTC

j_gene: TRBJ2-7
abundance: -
v_gene: TRBV27
d_gene: TRBD1
CDR3aa: CASGTTGVIYEQYF
CDR3nt: TGTGCCAGCGGTACGACAGGGGTGATCTACGAGCAGTACTTC

j_gene: TRBJ2-7
abundance: once
v_gene: TRBV6-1
d_gene: -
CDR3aa: CASSPQGGMEYF
CDR3nt: TGTGCCAGCAGTCCGCAGGGAGGTATGGAGTACTTC

j_gene: TRBJ1-4
abundance: -
v_gene: TRBV6-5
d_gene: TRBD1
CDR3aa: CASGNQGAREKLFF
CDR3nt: TGTGCCAGCGGTAATCAGGGGGCGCGTGAAAAACTGTTTTTT

j_gene: TRBJ1-1
abundance: -
v_gene: TRBV18
d_gene: TRBD1
CDR3aa: CASSPLDRGAPNTEAFF
CDR3nt: TGTGCCAGCTCACCCCTGGACAGGGGGGCGCCGAACACTGAAGCTTTCTTT

j_gene: TRBJ2-7
abundance: -
v_gene: TRBV6-5
d_gene: TRBD1
CDR3aa: CASRPGTGVYEQYF
CDR3nt: TGTGCCAGCAGACCCGGGACAGGGGTGTACGAGCAGTACTTC

j_gene: TRBJ2-5
abundance: -
v_gene: TRBV9
d_gene: -
CDR3aa: CASSVGVGWETQYF
CDR3nt: TGTGCCAGCAGCGTCGGGGTGGGATGGGAGACCCAGTACTTC